The present TCR beta chain was sequenced within a study of response to subunit inactivated influenza vaccine. Findings of the study overall: Authors suggested each seasonal influenza vaccination recruits few new T cells.

MiXCR, applied by TCRdb to the RT-PCR reads, yields one record per CDR3 protein. This table has about 650,000 distinct CDR3 sequences, less than 20% appearing once. V lost 1 base to trimming and J lost 7 bases; unmatched junction nucleotides: 7. CDR1 and CDR2 from the germline V gene are MNHEY and SVGEGT. This CDR3 contains 15 residues. This clonotype was seen a few times. Its antigen is unidentified. This specimen was PBMCs from blood, taken 11 to 12 days after vaccination. This TCR was sampled from a man between 45 and 60 years old who received an inactivated influenza vaccine. The chain links TRBV6-2 or TRBV6-3 to TRBJ1-5; 7 bases are a match to TRBD1. The CDR3 loop is CASSYWTGLGQPQHF. Written as DNA, the CDR3 is TGTGCCAGCAGTTACTGGACAGGTCTTGGCCAGCCCCAGCATTTT.